Sequencing of this T cell receptor beta chain was carried out in a study of glioma-infiltrating T cells. Amplification of TCR alpha and beta CDR3 regions from RNA used iRepertoire nested multiplex PCR. One entry per CDR3 protein results from TCRdb running MiXCR on the multiplex PCR reads. Of about 130,000 distinct CDR3 sequences listed, roughly a quarter are singletons. The V gene lost 6 bases and the J gene lost 4 bases, with 12 bases spanning the gap. This CDR3 is 13 amino acids long. Germline V gene sequence: CDR1 MDHEN, CDR2 SYDVKM. The source is a human donor with low-grade glioma or glioblastoma, undergoing nonglioma brain surgery, or in good health (not recorded which). The sequenced sample consisted of glioma tissue, nonneoplastic brain tissue, or PBMCs (not recorded which). This chain joins TRBV28 and TRBJ1-2; unclear D gene. The DNA for the CDR3 is TGTGCCAGCAGCCGCCGAGCCCCCTATGGCTACACCTTC. Translation: CASSRRAPYGYTF.